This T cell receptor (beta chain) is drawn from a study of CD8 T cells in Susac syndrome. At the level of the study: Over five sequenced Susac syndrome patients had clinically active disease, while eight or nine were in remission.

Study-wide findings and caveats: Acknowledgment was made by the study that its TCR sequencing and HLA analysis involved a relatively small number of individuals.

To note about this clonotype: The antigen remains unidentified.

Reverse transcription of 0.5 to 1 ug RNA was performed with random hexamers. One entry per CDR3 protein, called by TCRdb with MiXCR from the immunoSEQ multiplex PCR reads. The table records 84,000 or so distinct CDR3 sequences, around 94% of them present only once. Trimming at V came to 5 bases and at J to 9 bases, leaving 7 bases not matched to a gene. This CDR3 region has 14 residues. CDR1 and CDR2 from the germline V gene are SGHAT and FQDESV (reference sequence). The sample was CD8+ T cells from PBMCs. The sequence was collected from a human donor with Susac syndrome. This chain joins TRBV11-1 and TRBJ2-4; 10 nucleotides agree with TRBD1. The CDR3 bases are TGTGCCAGCAGCAAGACAGGGGGCGTACCCATTCAGTACTTC. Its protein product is CASSKTGGVPIQYF.